These 8 T cell receptor beta chains were sequenced from one sample in a study of shared clonotypes between healthy human individuals. The table came from immunoSEQ multiplex PCR; TCRdb's copy has only in-frame clones and leaves some out. The sample has fewer than 130,000 clones, around 64% seen once. Material: memory CD8+ T cells sorted from blood. Subset of the sample: CD45RO+ cells pooled with CCR7-negative TemRA cells. The source is a woman younger than 45 in good health.

This clone was counted between two and nine times. The chain combines TRBV19 with TRBJ1-2, with a weak D call TRBD1 (6 bases). From germline, CDR1 is LNHDA and CDR2 SQIVND (reference sequence). Deletions cut 3 bases from V and 2 bases from J, with 13 bases between. There are 15 residues in the CDR3. The DNA of the CDR3 is TGTGCCAGTAGTATTTGGACAGCGGAAAACTATGGCTACACCTTC. It specifies CASSIWTAENYGYTF.

This clone was observed many times. The chain joins TRBV5-1 to TRBJ1-2; D possibly corresponds to TRBD1 (6 bases). The CDR3 spans 13 residues. Germline loops: CDR1 SGHRS, CDR2 YFSETQ. With 1 base removed from V and 8 bases from J, the gap between germline ends came to 12 bases. The CDR3 coding sequence is TGCGCCAGCAGCTTGCAACAGGGAAGCGGCTACACCTTC. Its protein is CASSLQQGSGYTF.

This clone was detected many times. The gene calls are TRBV28 and TRBJ1-4; unclear D gene. V was shortened by 4 bases and J by 0 bases, with 9 bases between the two germline ends. Germline-derived CDR1 and CDR2 are MDHEN and SYDVKM. The CDR3 spans 15 residues. CDR3 in amino acids: CASSYQHATNEKLFF. The CDR3 DNA follows: TGTGCCAGCAGTTACCAACATGCAACTAATGAAAAACTGTTTTTT.

V usage is TRBV5-4 and J usage is TRBJ2-5; 15 bases align to TRBD2. V lost 6 bases to trimming and J lost 5 bases; unmatched junction nucleotides: 8. The CDR3 totals 16 residues. Germline CDR1 reads SGHNT; CDR2 reads YYREEE (reference sequence). CDR3 DNA: TGTGCCAGCAACTCAGGAGGGACTAGCGGGAGGGAGACCCAGTACTTC. Protein: CASNSGGTSGRETQYF.

This clone was seen a handful of times. The genes are TRBV5-6 and TRBJ1-1, with D possibly being TRBD1 (6 bases). The CDR3 consists of 14 residues. The germline V gene has CDR1 SGHDT and CDR2 YYEEEE. V lost 4 bases and J lost 4, with 14 bases in between. The CDR3 spells CASSRNRVSTEAFF. The CDR3 nucleotides are TGTGCCAGCAGCCGAAACAGGGTTAGCACTGAAGCTTTCTTT.

V usage is TRBV11-2 and J usage is TRBJ2-5; D perhaps matches TRBD1 (5 bases). Germline V gives CDR1 SGHAT, CDR2 FQNNGV. This CDR3 spans 17 amino acids. Trimming shortened V by 6 bases and J by 2 bases, and 22 bases separated the two germline ends. In DNA form, the CDR3 reads TGTGCCAGCAGTTTCTTTGGGCCAGGGATGGGTCAAGAGACCCAGTACTTC. It encodes CASSFFGPGMGQETQYF.

V and J are TRBV6-5 and TRBJ2-7, with D perhaps matching TRBD2 (7 bases). Germline CDR1 MNHEY, CDR2 SVGAGI. CDR3 length: 14 amino acids. Trimming pared 0 bases from V and 5 bases from J, leaving 11 bases between. The CDR3 spells CASSYSGEGDEQYF. CDR3 nucleotides: TGTGCCAGCAGTTACTCGGGGGAGGGGGACGAGCAGTACTTC.

This clone was observed many times. This chain connects TRBV9 to TRBJ1-1, with D unclear. The germline CDR1 and CDR2 sequences are SGDLS and YYNGEE. Trimming pared 1 base from V and 7 bases from J, leaving 14 bases between. The CDR3 contains 14 residues. Here the CDR3 reads CASSVSWGTGEAFF. The CDR3 DNA follows: TGTGCCAGCAGCGTATCGTGGGGTACGGGTGAAGCTTTCTTT.